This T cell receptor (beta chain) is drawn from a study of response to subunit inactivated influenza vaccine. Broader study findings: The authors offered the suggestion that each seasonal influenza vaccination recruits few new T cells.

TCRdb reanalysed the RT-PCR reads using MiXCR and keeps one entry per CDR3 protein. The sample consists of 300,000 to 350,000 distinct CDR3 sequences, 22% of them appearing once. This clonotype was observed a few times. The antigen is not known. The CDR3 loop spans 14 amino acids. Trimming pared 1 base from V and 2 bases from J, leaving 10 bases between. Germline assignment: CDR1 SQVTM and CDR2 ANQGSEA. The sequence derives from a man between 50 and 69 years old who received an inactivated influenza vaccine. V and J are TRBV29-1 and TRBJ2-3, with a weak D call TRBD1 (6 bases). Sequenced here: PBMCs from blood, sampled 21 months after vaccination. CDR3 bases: TGCAGCGTTGAAGGCAGGGGTGTCACAGATACGCAGTATTTT. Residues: CSVEGRGVTDTQYF.